Below, 23 T cell receptor beta chains from the same sample are listed, as sequenced in a study of T cells in Graves' hyperthyroidism and ophthalmopathy. Amplified regions were TCR beta CDR3 sequences from RNA transcripts. The HTBI set primed first-round TCR CDR3 RT-PCR. TCRdb reprocessed the multiplex PCR reads via MiXCR and lists one record per CDR3 protein. Of around 520,000 distinct CDR3 sequences in the sample, 12% to 15% were seen once. Specimen: blood. The receptor source for this set is a woman aged 40 to 50 with Graves' hyperthyroidism.

This clonotype was detected a few times. The chain uses TRBV4-1 and TRBJ1-5; D remains ambiguous. This CDR3 has 17 amino acids. Between the trimmed V and J ends, which lost 0 bases and 1 base, there was a span of 13 bases. Germline assignment: CDR1 MGHRA and CDR2 YSYEKL. As DNA, the CDR3 is TGCGCCAGCAGCCAAGAGAGCTACGTCGCCAGCAATCAGCCCCAGCATTTT. Translating gives CASSQESYVASNQPQHF.

There are many counts of this clonotype. The genes are TRBV28 and TRBJ2-7; D is uncertain. Germline V gene lookup returns CDR1 MDHEN and CDR2 SYDVKM. The CDR3 has 11 residues. V lost 6 bases and J lost 4, with 7 bases in between. Here the CDR3 DNA reads TGTGCCAGCAGATCCCCTTACGAGCAGTACTTC. Its protein is CASRSPYEQYF.

This chain links TRBV6-6 with TRBJ1-2; D gene uncertain. The CDR3 is 10 amino acids. Trimming cost V 2 bases and J 8 bases, with 3 bases left between them. Germline CDR1 reads MNHNY; CDR2 reads SVGAGI (reference sequence). In DNA, the CDR3 is TGTGCCAGCAGTTACGAGGGCTACACCTTC. This encodes CASSYEGYTF.

Concerning this clonotype: This CDR3 fails to terminate in the conserved phenylalanine or tryptophan, so it likely reflects a read error. The rearrangement uses TRBV7-9 and TRBJ2-7; D possibly corresponds to TRBD2 (6 bases). There are 15 residues in the CDR3. Germline V gene lookup returns CDR1 SEHNR and CDR2 FQNEAQ (reference sequence). V lost 3 bases and J lost 2, with 14 bases in between. The CDR3 region is CASSLNPTSPYEQYL. CDR3 coding DNA: TGTGCCAGCAGCTTGAATCCGACTAGTCCCTACGAGCAGTACCTC.

This clonotype was recorded at least ten times. The chain carries TRBV5-1 and TRBJ2-3; no clear D gene. This CDR3 spans 12 amino acids. Trimming took 0 bases from V and 6 from J, leaving 5 bases between them. Germline V gives CDR1 SGHRS, CDR2 YFSETQ. The CDR3 protein is CASSLEWDTQYF. CDR3 DNA sequence: TGCGCCAGCAGCTTGGAGTGGGATACGCAGTATTTT.

This rearrangement joins TRBV27 to TRBJ2-7; 10 positions agree with TRBD2. Germline V gene data show CDR1 as MNHEY and CDR2 as SMNVEV (reference sequence). CDR3 length: 14 amino acids. Trimming at V came to 4 bases and at J to 5 bases, leaving 5 bases not matched to a gene. CDR3 sequence reads: CASSSLAGEDEQYF. CDR3 DNA sequence: TGTGCCAGCAGTTCCCTAGCGGGAGAGGACGAGCAGTACTTC.

J is TRBJ2-2 and V is TRBV27, with TRBD1 identical over 7 bases. The CDR3 loop spans 14 amino acids. J lost 5 bases, V lost 5 bases, and 5 bases had no gene match. The germline gives CDR1 MNHEY, CDR2 SMNVEV (reference sequence). CDR3 in DNA: TGTGCCAGCAGTAAGACAGGGTGGACCGGGGAGCTGTTTTTT. Translation gives CASSKTGWTGELFF.

This clonotype was seen ten or more times. This sequence joins TRBV11-2 and TRBJ2-3, with 14 nucleotides matching TRBD2. The junction had 5 bases not matched to a gene; V was cut back by 1 base and J by 5 bases. The CDR3 runs 17 residues. Germline loops: CDR1 SGHAT, CDR2 FQNNGV. CDR3 DNA: TGTGCCAGCAGCTTAGCTTGGACTAGCGGGAGGCTAGATACGCAGTATTTT. This codes for CASSLAWTSGRLDTQYF.

The CDR3 DNA follows: TGTGCCAGCAGTTTTAGCGGGAGGGGGAACGAGCAGTACTTC. The encoded protein is CASSFSGRGNEQYF. The chain is built from TRBV12-3 or TRBV12-4 and TRBJ2-7, with 11 positions matching TRBD2. The CDR3 is 14 amino acids. J gave up 5 bases and V 3 bases, and 3 bases lay outside the gene matches.

This clonotype was found many times. V is TRBV7-3 and J is TRBJ1-1; D not resolved. The germline CDR1 and CDR2 sequences are SGHTA and FQGTGA. The CDR3 is 13 amino acids. Trimming left V 2 bases short and J 4 bases short, with 8 bases between. In DNA form, the CDR3 reads TGTGCCAGCAGCTTACTCTGGAGCACTGAAGCTTTCTTT. It translates to CASSLLWSTEAFF.

This chain links TRBV20-1 with TRBJ2-7; TRBD1 is a possible D gene (6 bases). This CDR3 has 13 residues. CDR1 is DFQATT, CDR2 SNEGSKA, per germline (reference sequence). Trimming took off 6 bases at V and 3 bases at J, with 15 bases between the two ends. The CDR3 sequence: CSALMTGNYEQYF. In DNA form, the CDR3 reads TGCAGTGCCTTAATGACAGGCAACTACGAGCAGTACTTC.

This clonotype was counted only a few times. The chain links TRBV13 to TRBJ2-7; D gene unclear. CDR3 length equals 12 residues. Germline V gene data show CDR1 as PRHDT and CDR2 as FYEKMQ (reference sequence). V gave up 5 bases and J gave up 2 bases, with 7 bases separating them. The DNA for the CDR3 is TGTGCCAGCAGCAAAGATACCTACGAGCAGTACTTC. Its protein is CASSKDTYEQYF.

The V gene is TRBV29-1, the J gene TRBJ2-7; possibly TRBD1 for D (6 bases). V was trimmed by 0 bases and J by 3 bases, leaving 9 bases between them. Germline V gene lookup returns CDR1 SQVTM and CDR2 ANQGSEA. The CDR3 sequence is 13 residues long. The CDR3 reads CSVEDGQLYEQYF. The CDR3 bases are TGCAGCGTTGAAGACGGACAGCTCTACGAGCAGTACTTC.

The chain is built from TRBV5-4 and TRBJ2-1; 8 bases are a match to TRBD2. With V trimmed by 4 bases and J by 0 bases, 9 bases remained unmatched. The CDR3 is made up of 17 amino acids. The germline gives CDR1 SGHNT, CDR2 YYREEE (reference sequence). Here the CDR3 DNA reads TGTGCCAGCAGCCGTGCTAGCGGGCCGAGCTCCTACAATGAGCAGTTCTTC. This sequence encodes CASSRASGPSSYNEQFF.

This clonotype was recorded at least ten times. The chain combines TRBV15 with TRBJ1-1; D not resolved. The germline V gene encodes CDR1 LNHNV and CDR2 YYDKDF (reference sequence). The CDR3 has 16 residues. Deletions cut 2 bases from V and 2 bases from J, with 15 bases between. The CDR3 here is CATSRTVPIANTEAFF. CDR3 DNA: TGTGCCACCAGCAGAACCGTACCTATCGCTAACACTGAAGCTTTCTTT. Using reference TRBV15 and TRBJ1-1 for the parts outside the CDR3, the full variable domain is DAMVIQNPRYQVTQFGKPVTLSCSQTLNHNVMYWYQQKSSQAPKLLFHYYDKDFNNEADTPDNFQSRRPNTSFCFLDIRSPGLGDTAMYLCATSRTVPIANTEAFFGQGTRLTVV.

The chain recombines TRBV12-3 or TRBV12-4 with TRBJ2-5, with 7 nucleotides matching TRBD1. With 6 bases clipped from V and 3 bases from J, the junction kept 10 bases outside the gene matches. The CDR3 consists of 15 residues. CDR3 protein: CASSEGGAGKETQYF. In nucleotides, the CDR3 is TGTGCCAGCAGCGAAGGGGGCGCAGGTAAAGAGACCCAGTACTTC.

This clonotype was seen ten or more times. This sequence joins TRBV12-3 or TRBV12-4 and TRBJ2-3; TRBD2 matches 8 bases. The length of the CDR3 is 16 residues. V trimming: 3 bases; J trimming: 0 bases; junction bases outside the gene matches: 5. The CDR3 nucleotides read TGTGCCAGCAGTTTGGGCGGGGGGACTAGCACAGATACGCAGTATTTT. It specifies CASSLGGGTSTDTQYF.

There are many counts of this clonotype. V is TRBV7-2 and J is TRBJ2-7; 8 nucleotides agree with TRBD2. V lost 6 bases, J lost 2 bases, and 6 bases stayed unmatched. CDR3 length: 14 amino acids. CDR1 is SGHTA, CDR2 FQGNSA, per germline. The CDR3 loop is CASRPAGVTYEQYF. The CDR3 coding sequence is TGTGCCAGCAGGCCAGCGGGAGTAACCTACGAGCAGTACTTC. The whole variable domain, remainder taken from reference TRBV7-2 and TRBJ2-7, is GAGVSQSPSNKVTEKGKDVELRCDPISGHTALYWYRQSLGQGLEFLIYFQGNSAPDKSGLPSDRFSAERTGGSVSTLTIQRTQQEDSAVYLCASRPAGVTYEQYFGPGTRLTVT.

Many counts were recorded for this clonotype. The V and J genes are TRBV3-1 and TRBJ2-7; 12 nucleotides match TRBD2. V dropped 6 bases and J dropped 5; count of bases not matched to a gene: 8. The CDR3 sequence is 15 residues long. Per germline, CDR1 LGHDT and CDR2 YNNKEL (reference sequence). CDR3 nucleotide sequence: TGTGCCAGCAGACAACTAGCGGGAGGAGCCCACGAGCAGTACTTC. Translated: CASRQLAGGAHEQYF.

The chain employs TRBV7-9 and TRBJ1-2; 9 positions agree with TRBD1. CDR1 and CDR2 (germline): SEHNR, FQNEAQ (reference sequence). This CDR3 has 15 amino acids. V dropped 5 bases and J dropped 4; count of bases not matched to a gene: 8. CDR3: CASSDGTGRLYGYTF. DNA of the CDR3: TGTGCCAGCAGCGACGGGACAGGGCGGCTCTATGGCTACACCTTC.

The chain carries TRBV9 and TRBJ2-1; TRBD2 agrees at 7 bases. V lost 3 bases to trimming and J lost 8 bases; unmatched junction nucleotides: 8. The CDR3 has 14 residues. Germline V CDR1 and CDR2: SGDLS, YYNGEE. This chain's CDR3 is CASSEGLSPDEQFF. The CDR3 region has the DNA TGTGCCAGCAGCGAGGGACTATCCCCGGATGAGCAGTTCTTC.

This clonotype was counted many times. The chain is built from TRBV11-2 and TRBJ1-1; D gene unclear. Germline V gene sequence: CDR1 SGHAT, CDR2 FQNNGV. The CDR3 sequence is 13 residues long. Between the trimmed V and J ends, which lost 5 bases and 5 bases, there was a span of 12 bases. The CDR3 coding sequence is TGTGCCAGCAGCACCGACATTAGGACTGAAGCTTTCTTT. This codes for CASSTDIRTEAFF.

This clonotype came up many times. CDR3 amino acids: CASSLMVLASGSGGELFF. DNA for the CDR3: TGTGCCAGCAGTTTAATGGTTTTGGCTAGCGGGAGTGGCGGGGAGCTGTTTTTT. This chain connects TRBV12-3 or TRBV12-4 to TRBJ2-2; 10 nucleotides line up with TRBD2. After removal of 2 bases from V and 7 bases from J, the junction contained 13 bases not matched to a gene. The CDR3 extends over 18 amino acids.